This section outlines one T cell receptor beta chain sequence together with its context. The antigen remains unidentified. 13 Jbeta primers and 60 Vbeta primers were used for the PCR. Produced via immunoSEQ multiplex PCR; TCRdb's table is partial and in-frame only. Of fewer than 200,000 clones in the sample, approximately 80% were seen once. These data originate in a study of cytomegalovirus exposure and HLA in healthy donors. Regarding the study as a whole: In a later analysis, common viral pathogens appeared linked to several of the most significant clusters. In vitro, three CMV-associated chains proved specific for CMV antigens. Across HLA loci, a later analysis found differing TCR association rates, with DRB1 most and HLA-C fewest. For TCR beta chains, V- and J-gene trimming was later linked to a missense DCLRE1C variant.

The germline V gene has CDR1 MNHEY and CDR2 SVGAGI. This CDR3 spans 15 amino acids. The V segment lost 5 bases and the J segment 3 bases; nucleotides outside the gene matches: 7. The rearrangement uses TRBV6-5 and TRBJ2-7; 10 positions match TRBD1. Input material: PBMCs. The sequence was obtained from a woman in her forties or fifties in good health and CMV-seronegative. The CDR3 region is CASSPGTGVFYEQYF. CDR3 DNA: TGTGCCAGCAGTCCCGGGACAGGGGTTTTCTACGAGCAGTACTTC.